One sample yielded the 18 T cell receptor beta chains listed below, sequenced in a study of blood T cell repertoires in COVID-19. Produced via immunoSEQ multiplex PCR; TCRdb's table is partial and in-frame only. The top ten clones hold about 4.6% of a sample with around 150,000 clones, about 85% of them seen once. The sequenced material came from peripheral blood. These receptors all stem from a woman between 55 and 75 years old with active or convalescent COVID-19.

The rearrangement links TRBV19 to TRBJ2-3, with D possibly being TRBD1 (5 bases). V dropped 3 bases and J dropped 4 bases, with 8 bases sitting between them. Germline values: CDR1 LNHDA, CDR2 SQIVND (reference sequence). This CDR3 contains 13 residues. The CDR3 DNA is TGTGCCAGTAGTATGCAGGGCCCAGATACGCAGTATTTT. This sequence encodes CASSMQGPDTQYF.

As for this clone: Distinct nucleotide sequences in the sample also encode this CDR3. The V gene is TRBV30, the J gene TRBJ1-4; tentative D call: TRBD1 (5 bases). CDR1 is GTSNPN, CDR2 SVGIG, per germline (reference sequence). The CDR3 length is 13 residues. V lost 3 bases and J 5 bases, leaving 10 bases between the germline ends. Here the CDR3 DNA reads TGTGCCTGGAGCCAGGGCCTGAATGAAAAACTGTTTTTT. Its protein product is CAWSQGLNEKLFF.

The CDR3 region is CASSRLLDQPQHF. The CDR3 DNA is TGCGCCAGCAGCCGCTTACTGGATCAGCCCCAGCATTTT. This chain joins TRBV4-1 and TRBJ1-5, with no clear D. Per germline, CDR1 MGHRA and CDR2 YSYEKL. The length of the CDR3 is 13 residues. V lost 4 bases to trimming and J lost 5 bases, with 9 bases between them.

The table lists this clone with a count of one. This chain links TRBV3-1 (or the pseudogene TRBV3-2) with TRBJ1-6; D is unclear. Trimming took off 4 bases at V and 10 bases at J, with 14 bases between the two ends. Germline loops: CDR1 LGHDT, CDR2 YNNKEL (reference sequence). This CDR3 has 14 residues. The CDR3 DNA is TGTGCCAGCAGCCGGCGGACGGAGGAATCACCCCTCCACTTT. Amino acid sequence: CASSRRTEESPLHF.

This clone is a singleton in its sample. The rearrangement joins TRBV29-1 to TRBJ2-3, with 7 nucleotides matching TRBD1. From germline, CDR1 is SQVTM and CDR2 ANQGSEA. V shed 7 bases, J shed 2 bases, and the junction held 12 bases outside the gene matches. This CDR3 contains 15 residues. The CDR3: CSAEDRTRNTDTQYF. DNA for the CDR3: TGCAGCGCTGAGGACAGGACAAGGAACACAGATACGCAGTATTTT.

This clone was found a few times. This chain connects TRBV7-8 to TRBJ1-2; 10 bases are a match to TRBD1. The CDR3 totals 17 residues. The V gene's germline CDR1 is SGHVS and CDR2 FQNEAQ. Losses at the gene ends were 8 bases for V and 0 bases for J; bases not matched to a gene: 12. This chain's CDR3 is CASGPGTGDFTNYGYTF. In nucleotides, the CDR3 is TGTGCCAGCGGACCCGGGACAGGGGACTTTACTAACTATGGCTACACCTTC.

CDR3 nucleotide sequence: TGTGCCAGCAGCCCCCGTCTCACAGATACGCAGTATTTT. Amino acid sequence: CASSPRLTDTQYF. This rearrangement joins TRBV7-8 to TRBJ2-3; no clear D gene. CDR3 length: 13 residues. Looked up from germline, CDR1 is SGHVS and CDR2 is FQNEAQ. The V gene lost 5 bases and the J gene lost 2 bases, with 8 bases spanning the gap. The whole variable domain, remainder taken from reference TRBV7-8 and TRBJ2-3, is GAGVSQSPRYKVAKRGQDVALRCDPISGHVSLFWYQQALGQGPEFLTYFQNEAQLDKSGLPSDRFFAERPEGSVSTLKIQRTQQEDSAVYLCASSPRLTDTQYFGPGTRLTVL.

The CDR3 DNA sequence: TGCGCCAGCAGCTTGGGCCAGACGGGAGATGAGCAGTTCTTC. It is translated as CASSLGQTGDEQFF. The V and J genes are TRBV5-1 and TRBJ2-1; D is perhaps TRBD2 (6 bases). V was cut by 0 bases and J by 8 bases, with 12 bases left in between. The CDR3 extends over 14 amino acids. Germline loops: CDR1 SGHRS, CDR2 YFSETQ.

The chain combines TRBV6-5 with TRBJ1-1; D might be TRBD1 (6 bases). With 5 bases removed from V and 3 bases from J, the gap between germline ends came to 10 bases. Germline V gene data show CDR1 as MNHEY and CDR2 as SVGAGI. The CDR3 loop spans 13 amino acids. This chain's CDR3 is CASSPHRDTEAFF. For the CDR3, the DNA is TGTGCCAGCAGTCCCCACAGGGACACTGAAGCTTTCTTT.

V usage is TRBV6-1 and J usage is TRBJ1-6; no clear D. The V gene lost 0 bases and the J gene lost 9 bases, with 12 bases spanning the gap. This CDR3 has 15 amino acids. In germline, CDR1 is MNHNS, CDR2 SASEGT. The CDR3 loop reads CASSEATLPSSPLHF. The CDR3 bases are TGTGCCAGCAGTGAAGCAACCCTACCGTCTTCACCCCTCCACTTT.

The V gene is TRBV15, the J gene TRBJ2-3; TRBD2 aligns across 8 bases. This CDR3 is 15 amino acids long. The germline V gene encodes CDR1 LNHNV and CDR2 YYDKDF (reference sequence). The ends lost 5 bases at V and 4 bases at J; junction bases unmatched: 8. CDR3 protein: CATSRGAGGSDTQYF. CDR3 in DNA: TGTGCCACCAGCCGTGGGGCGGGGGGTTCAGATACGCAGTATTTT.

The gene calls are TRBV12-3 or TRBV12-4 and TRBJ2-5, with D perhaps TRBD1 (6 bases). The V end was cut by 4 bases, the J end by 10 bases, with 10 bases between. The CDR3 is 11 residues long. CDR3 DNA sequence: TGTGCCAGCAGTTCAGGACAGAACCAGTACTTC. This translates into CASSSGQNQYF.

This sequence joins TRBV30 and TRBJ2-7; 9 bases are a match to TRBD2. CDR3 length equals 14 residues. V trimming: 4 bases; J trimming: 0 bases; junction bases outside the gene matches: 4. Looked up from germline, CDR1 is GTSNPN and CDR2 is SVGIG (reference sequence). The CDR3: CAWNLAGSSYEQYF. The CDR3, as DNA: TGTGCCTGGAACCTAGCGGGGAGCTCCTACGAGCAGTACTTC.

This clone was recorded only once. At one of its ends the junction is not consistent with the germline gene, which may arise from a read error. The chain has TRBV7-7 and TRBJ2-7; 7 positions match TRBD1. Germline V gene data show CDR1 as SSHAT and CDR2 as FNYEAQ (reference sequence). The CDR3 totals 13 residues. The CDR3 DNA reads TGTGCTAGCAGCTTAGCTCAGGGGGACGAGCAGTACTTC. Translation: CASSLAQGDEQYF.

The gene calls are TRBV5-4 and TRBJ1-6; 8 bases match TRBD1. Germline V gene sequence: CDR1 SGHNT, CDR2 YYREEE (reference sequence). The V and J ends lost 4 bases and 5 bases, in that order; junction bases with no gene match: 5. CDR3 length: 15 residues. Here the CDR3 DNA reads TGTGCCAGCAGCGGGAACAGGGGGGATAATTCACCCCTCCACTTT. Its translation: CASSGNRGDNSPLHF.

CDR3 nucleotides: TGTGCCAGCAGCGAAACAGGGTCGACCTATAATTCACCCCTCCACTTT. Its translation is CASSETGSTYNSPLHF. This sequence joins TRBV5-6 and TRBJ1-6; D perhaps matches TRBD1 (6 bases). Germline CDR1 reads SGHDT; CDR2 reads YYEEEE. CDR3 length: 16 amino acids. V gave up 4 bases and J gave up 2 bases, with 13 bases separating them.

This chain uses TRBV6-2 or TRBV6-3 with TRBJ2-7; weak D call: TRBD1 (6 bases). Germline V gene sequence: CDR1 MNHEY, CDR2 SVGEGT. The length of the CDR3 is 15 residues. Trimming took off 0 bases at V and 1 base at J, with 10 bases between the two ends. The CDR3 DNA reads TGTGCCAGCAGTTACTCGCGGACAGTATCCTACGAGCAGTACTTC. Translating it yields CASSYSRTVSYEQYF.

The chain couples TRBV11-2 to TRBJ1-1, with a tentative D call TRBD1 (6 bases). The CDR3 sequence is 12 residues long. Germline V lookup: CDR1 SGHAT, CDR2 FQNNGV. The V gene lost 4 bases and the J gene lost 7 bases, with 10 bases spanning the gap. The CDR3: CASSSQGFEAFF. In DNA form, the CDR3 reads TGTGCCAGCAGCTCACAGGGCTTTGAAGCTTTCTTT. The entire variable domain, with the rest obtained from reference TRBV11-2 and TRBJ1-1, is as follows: EAGVAQSPRYKIIEKRQSVAFWCNPISGHATLYWYQQILGQGPKLLIQFQNNGVVDDSQLPKDRFSAERLKGVDSTLKIQPAKLEDSAVYLCASSSQGFEAFFGQGTRLTVV.